The 26 T cell receptor beta chains listed next were all sequenced from one sample in a study of shared T cell receptors in the human thymus. Assay used: immunoSEQ multiplex PCR; TCRdb lists only in-frame clones, some missing. The repertoire includes hundreds of thousands of clones, 70% to 90% of them detected once, and about 0.0094% sits in the top ten. These data were also filed under a second study, of human thymus T cells.

Source material: thymocytes. The receptors derive from a boy under two years old with a congenital heart defect.

DNA of the CDR3: TGTGCCAGCAGTGAATGGACATGGCGTGATGGCTACACCTTC. Translation gives CASSEWTWRDGYTF. This chain connects TRBV6-1 to TRBJ1-2, with TRBD1 as a possible D gene (5 bases). Germline CDR1 is MNHNS and CDR2 is SASEGT. Trimming pared 2 bases from V and 6 bases from J, leaving 13 bases between. The CDR3 has 14 amino acids.

The V call is TRBV4-3, the J call TRBJ2-7, with D maybe TRBD1 (5 bases). From germline, CDR1 is LGHNA and CDR2 YSLEER. CDR3 size: 13 residues. V was cut by 0 bases and J by 4 bases, with 7 bases left in between. The CDR3 bases are TGCGCCAGCAGCCAAGACAGGGCGTACGAGCAGTACTTC. This gives the protein CASSQDRAYEQYF.

The chain joins TRBV27 to TRBJ2-7; D not certain. The CDR3 has 15 residues. CDR1 and CDR2 (germline): MNHEY, SMNVEV (reference sequence). Trimming pared 6 bases from V and 3 bases from J, leaving 18 bases between. The CDR3 DNA reads TGTGCCAGCAGCCCTCACCCCTCCGGCGGCTACGAGCAGTACTTC. The encoded protein is CASSPHPSGGYEQYF.

This clone was detected a few times. The rearrangement links TRBV28 to TRBJ1-5, with D possibly TRBD1 on 5 matching bases. The V gene's germline CDR1 is MDHEN and CDR2 SYDVKM. V lost 6 bases, J lost 3 bases, and 18 bases lay in between. The CDR3 is 16 amino acids. CDR3 in amino acids: CASSQTVSGVNQPQHF. The CDR3 region has the DNA TGTGCCAGCAGCCAGACAGTTAGCGGGGTCAATCAGCCCCAGCATTTT.

This chain links TRBV28 with TRBJ1-6, with 9 nucleotides matching TRBD1. Germline V lookup: CDR1 MDHEN, CDR2 SYDVKM. V shed 1 base and J 10 bases; nucleotides not matched to a gene: 8. This CDR3 spans 16 amino acids. This CDR3 is CASSLLGQGGSSPLHF. CDR3 DNA sequence: TGTGCCAGCAGTTTATTGGGACAGGGAGGATCCTCACCCCTCCACTTT. The full variable domain, rest sourced from reference TRBV28 and TRBJ1-6, is DVKVTQSSRYLVKRTGEKVFLECVQDMDHENMFWYRQDPGLGLRLIYFSYDVKMKEKGDIPEGYSVSREKKERFSLILESASTNQTSMYLCASSLLGQGGSSPLHFGNGTRLTVT.

V gene TRBV27 combines with J gene TRBJ2-5, with 8 positions matching TRBD2. Germline trimming cut 5 bases from V and 4 bases from J; bases unmatched to any gene: 12. From germline, CDR1 is MNHEY and CDR2 SMNVEV (reference sequence). There are 16 residues in the CDR3. The CDR3 reads CASSPTGGALRETQYF. CDR3 DNA: TGTGCCAGCAGTCCGACGGGGGGGGCGCTTAGAGAGACCCAGTACTTC.

The rearrangement joins TRBV6-1 to TRBJ1-2; 7 bases align to TRBD1. Looked up from germline, CDR1 is MNHNS and CDR2 is SASEGT. The V segment lost 7 bases and the J segment 5 bases; nucleotides outside the gene matches: 10. CDR3 length equals 14 residues. CDR3 protein: CASKSTGVIYGYTF. CDR3 coding DNA: TGTGCCAGCAAGAGTACAGGGGTTATATATGGCTACACCTTC.

The chain carries TRBV7-9 and TRBJ2-5; 7 positions agree with TRBD2. Germline V gene sequence: CDR1 SEHNR, CDR2 FQNEAQ (reference sequence). This CDR3 has 15 residues. Trimming cost V 5 bases and J 2 bases; bases outside gene matches: 8. The CDR3 coding sequence is TGTGCCAGCAGCCCTGGACTAGTGGATCAAGAGACCCAGTACTTC. Protein sequence: CASSPGLVDQETQYF.

The CDR3 loop reads CASSLGGSGNTIYF. CDR3 sequence (DNA): TGTGCCAGCAGCTTAGGAGGTTCTGGAAACACCATATATTTT. The chain couples TRBV11-2 to TRBJ1-3; D remains ambiguous. V dropped 1 base and J dropped 1 base, with 5 bases sitting between them. The V gene's germline CDR1 is SGHAT and CDR2 FQNNGV. The CDR3 has 14 residues.

The rearrangement joins TRBV5-1 to TRBJ2-3; TRBD2 aligns across 7 bases. The CDR3 extends over 18 amino acids. V lost 3 bases to trimming and J lost 0 bases; unmatched junction nucleotides: 13. Per germline, CDR1 SGHRS and CDR2 YFSETQ. The CDR3 here is CASSSLRGSGSSTDTQYF. CDR3 DNA sequence: TGCGCCAGCAGCTCTTTACGGGGTAGCGGGTCGAGCACAGATACGCAGTATTTT.

This clone was recorded once. J is TRBJ1-5 and V is TRBV19; the match to TRBD1 covers 12 bases. J gave up 7 bases and V 3 bases, and 7 bases lay outside the gene matches. Germline V lookup: CDR1 LNHDA, CDR2 SQIVND (reference sequence). This CDR3 comprises 16 residues. The CDR3, as DNA: TGTGCCAGTAGTATCATAGGGACAGGGGGCCGGCAGCCCCAGCATTTT. Its translation: CASSIIGTGGRQPQHF.

The V call is TRBV19, the J call TRBJ1-1, with 7 bases fitting TRBD1. This CDR3 region has 14 residues. Germline CDR1 is LNHDA and CDR2 is SQIVND (reference sequence). The junction had 5 bases not matched to a gene; V was cut back by 4 bases and J by 3 bases. Here the CDR3 DNA reads TGTGCCAGTAGTACCGGACAGGCTCACACTGAAGCTTTCTTT. Protein: CASSTGQAHTEAFF.

This clone was found a few times. The rearrangement links TRBV18 to TRBJ2-2; TRBD2 might be the D (6 bases). In germline, CDR1 is KGHSH, CDR2 LQKENI. V was trimmed by 3 bases and J by 1 base, leaving 15 bases between them. The CDR3 has 17 residues. DNA of the CDR3: TGTGCCAGCTCACCTCCGGGTGGGCGGGAGAACACCGGGGAGCTGTTTTTT. Protein product: CASSPPGGRENTGELFF.

V gene TRBV27 combines with J gene TRBJ1-5; TRBD1 might be the D (5 bases). Looked up from germline, CDR1 is MNHEY and CDR2 is SMNVEV (reference sequence). Trimming took 6 bases from V and 3 from J, leaving 18 bases between them. The CDR3 totals 16 residues. DNA of the CDR3: TGTGCCAGCAGCAGTCAGGGTCCCGGTTCCAATCAGCCCCAGCATTTT. Encoded protein: CASSSQGPGSNQPQHF.

V and J are TRBV7-6 and TRBJ2-6; no clear D gene. The V gene lost 2 bases and the J gene lost 2 bases, with 7 bases spanning the gap. Germline V lookup: CDR1 SGHVS, CDR2 FNYEAQ. This CDR3 has 15 residues. CDR3 amino acids: CASSLKAPGANVLTF. DNA of the CDR3: TGTGCCAGCAGCTTAAAAGCGCCTGGGGCCAACGTCCTGACTTTC.

The rearrangement links TRBV12-5 to TRBJ2-1; D perhaps matches TRBD2 (6 bases). The CDR3 length is 18 residues. V was trimmed by 0 bases and J by 7 bases, leaving 22 bases between them. In germline, CDR1 is LGHNT, CDR2 FRNRAP. The CDR3 is CASGLVRVAEFHENEQFF. The CDR3 nucleotides read TGTGCTAGTGGTTTGGTACGGGTAGCGGAGTTCCACGAGAATGAGCAGTTCTTC.

This chain connects TRBV4-3 to TRBJ2-5; a possible D gene is TRBD1 (5 bases). The CDR3 covers 15 residues. The V end was cut by 3 bases, the J end by 5 bases, with 16 bases between. Germline values: CDR1 LGHNA, CDR2 YSLEER. The CDR3 protein is CASSHSTGQRETQYF. The CDR3, as DNA: TGCGCCAGCAGCCACTCCACTGGACAACGGGAGACCCAGTACTTC.

The V call is TRBV28, the J call TRBJ2-1, with a weak D call TRBD1 (6 bases). Germline V lookup: CDR1 MDHEN, CDR2 SYDVKM. The CDR3 is 18 residues long. With 2 bases removed from V and 0 bases from J, the gap between germline ends came to 17 bases. In nucleotides, the CDR3 is TGTGCCAGCAGTTTAAGAGTGGCAGACAGGAACTCCTACAATGAGCAGTTCTTC. Translation: CASSLRVADRNSYNEQFF.

This chain links TRBV5-6 with TRBJ1-4, with 10 bases matching TRBD1. V was clipped by 1 base and J by 7 bases; unmatched bases: 10. Germline assignment: CDR1 SGHDT and CDR2 YYEEEE. The CDR3 is 17 residues long. As DNA, the CDR3 is TGTGCCAGCAGCTTGTTACCGTGGACAGGGGGATTTGAAAAACTGTTTTTT. Translation gives CASSLLPWTGGFEKLFF. Filled out from reference TRBV5-6 and TRBJ1-4, the complete variable domain reads DAGVTQSPTHLIKTRGQQVTLRCSPKSGHDTVSWYQQALGQGPQFIFQYYEEEERQRGNFPDRFSGHQFPNYSSELNVNALLLGDSALYLCASSLLPWTGGFEKLFFGSGTQLSVL.

This chain connects TRBV28 to TRBJ2-5; the match to TRBD2 covers 15 bases. CDR3 length: 17 amino acids. Germline trimming cut 7 bases from V and 5 bases from J; bases unmatched to any gene: 11. Germline V CDR1 and CDR2: MDHEN, SYDVKM. CDR3 bases: TGTGCCAGCACGCCCTTTCCCGGGACTAGCGGGGGGGAGACCCAGTACTTC. Translating it yields CASTPFPGTSGGETQYF.

The chain couples TRBV10-2 to TRBJ2-2, with 11 positions matching TRBD2. This CDR3 has 17 residues. CDR1 and CDR2 from the germline V gene are WSHSY and SAAADI. The V and J ends lost 6 bases and 4 bases, in that order; junction bases with no gene match: 10. This CDR3 is CASSEGTSGPVTGELFF. The CDR3 bases are TGCGCCAGCAGCGAGGGGACTAGCGGTCCGGTCACCGGGGAGCTGTTTTTT.

Here the CDR3 DNA reads TGTGCCTGGAGTGTACCCTCAGGGAATCAGCCCCAGCATTTT. Protein sequence: CAWSVPSGNQPQHF. The rearrangement links TRBV30 to TRBJ1-5; perhaps TRBD1 as D (5 bases). CDR3 length: 14 residues. Germline-derived CDR1 and CDR2 are GTSNPN and SVGIG (reference sequence). Deletions cut 0 bases from V and 4 bases from J, with 10 bases between.

This chain uses TRBV10-1 with TRBJ2-1; TRBD2 agrees at 12 bases. This CDR3 region has 13 residues. Germline V gives CDR1 WNHNN, CDR2 SYGVQD (reference sequence). With V trimmed by 7 bases and J by 8 bases, 3 bases remained unmatched. For the CDR3, the DNA is TGCGCCAGCACTAGCGGGAGGGCCGATGAGCAGTTCTTC. Amino acids: CASTSGRADEQFF.

The chain links TRBV15 to TRBJ1-2; D unclear. V gave up 3 bases and J gave up 5 bases, with 7 bases separating them. In germline, CDR1 is LNHNV, CDR2 YYDKDF (reference sequence). The CDR3 totals 12 residues. The DNA for the CDR3 is TGTGCCACCAGCAGGGGAGATTATGGCTACACCTTC. This translates into CATSRGDYGYTF.

CDR3 sequence (DNA): TGCGCCAGCAGCCAAGATAGGAGGTTTCGCTATGGCTACACCTTC. It encodes CASSQDRRFRYGYTF. The gene calls are TRBV4-3 and TRBJ1-2, with D hard to call. CDR1 and CDR2 (germline): LGHNA, YSLEER. There are 15 residues in the CDR3. Deletions cut 0 bases from V and 4 bases from J, with 12 bases between.

V usage is TRBV2 and J usage is TRBJ1-2; 9 bases match TRBD1. V dropped 6 bases and J dropped 4; count of bases not matched to a gene: 9. Looked up from germline, CDR1 is SNHLY and CDR2 is FYNNEI. The CDR3 sequence is 15 residues long. The DNA of the CDR3 is TGTGCCAGCAGCGTCCCGGGACAGGGTCCCTATGGCTACACCTTC. The encoded protein is CASSVPGQGPYGYTF.